Sequencing of this TCR beta chain was carried out in a study of metastatic and nonmetastatic thyroid tumors. In the study overall: Thyroid patients, malignant and benign, had repertoires compared across blood and tumor or nodule tissue. The study's findings and limits: The reported finding was significantly higher TCR beta diversity in malignant thyroid tumors relative to benign nodules, in blood and tumor.

Original processing methods: It was from CDR3 differences across clinicopathological groups that a distant-metastasis classifier for papillary thyroid cancer was built. TCRdb reassembled clones from the PCR reads with MiXCR. Clone size and V and J calls follow TCRdb, not the original study. The data hold tens of thousands of clones, with approximately 24% observed a single time. As concerns this clone: Its antigen is currently unknown.

The CDR3 length is 12 residues. Germline values: CDR1 MNHNS, CDR2 SASEGT. V was clipped by 5 bases and J by 7 bases, with 11 bases between them. Each patient came to thyroid surgery without any prior treatment (of any kind). The chain links TRBV6-1 to TRBJ1-2, with unresolved D. This receptor was taken from a female donor with papillary thyroid cancer or a benign thyroid nodule (not recorded which). Some clones in this sample may be carry-over from other donors' samples. Sequences were obtained from blood. The CDR3 coding sequence is TGTGCCAGCAGTAGTTTGGGCGGTGGCTACACCTTC. This sequence encodes CASSSLGGGYTF.